This T cell receptor (beta chain) was captured by sequencing in a study of cytomegalovirus exposure and HLA in healthy donors. PCR employed 60 Vbeta and 13 Jbeta primers. TCRdb keeps only in-frame clones here, not all; method: immunoSEQ multiplex PCR. The sample holds 100,000 to 150,000 clones; around three quarters are singletons and the top ten take roughly 3.6%. The germline V and J ends were trimmed by 0 bases and 0 bases, with 12 bases remaining between them. CDR1 MGHRA and CDR2 YSYEKL come from the germline V gene. The CDR3 has 17 amino acids. Sequenced input: PBMCs. The origin of this receptor is a man aged 30 to 45 in good health and CMV-seronegative. V is TRBV4-1 and J is TRBJ2-1; maybe TRBD2 (5 bases). The CDR3 sequence: CASSQDETTSSYNEQFF. The CDR3 DNA reads TGCGCCAGCAGCCAAGACGAGACTACAAGCTCCTACAATGAGCAGTTCTTC.